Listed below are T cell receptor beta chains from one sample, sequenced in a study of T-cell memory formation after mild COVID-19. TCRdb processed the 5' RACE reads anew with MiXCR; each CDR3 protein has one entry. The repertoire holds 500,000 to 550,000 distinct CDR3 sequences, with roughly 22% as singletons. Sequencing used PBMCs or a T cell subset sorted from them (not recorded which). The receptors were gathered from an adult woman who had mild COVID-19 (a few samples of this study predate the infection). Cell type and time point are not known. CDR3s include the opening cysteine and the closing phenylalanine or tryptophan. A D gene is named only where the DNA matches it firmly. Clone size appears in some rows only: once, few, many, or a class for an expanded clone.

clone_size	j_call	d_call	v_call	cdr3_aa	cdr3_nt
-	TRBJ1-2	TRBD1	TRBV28	CAIARTGGNYGYTF	TGTGCCATAGCTCGGACAGGGGGTAACTATGGCTACACCTTC
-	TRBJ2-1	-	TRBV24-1	CATSDLSINNEQFF	TGTGCCACCAGTGATTTATCCATAAACAATGAGCAGTTCTTC
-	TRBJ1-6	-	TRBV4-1	CASSQEQQSYNSPLHF	TGCGCCAGCAGCCAAGAACAGCAAAGCTATAATTCACCCCTCCACTTT
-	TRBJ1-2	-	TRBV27	CASSLGPEGPYGYTF	TGTGCCAGCAGTTTAGGACCCGAGGGCCCCTATGGCTACACCTTC
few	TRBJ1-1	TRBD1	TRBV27	CASSPLGQVIGTEAFF	TGTGCCAGCAGTCCCTTAGGACAGGTGATAGGCACTGAAGCTTTCTTT
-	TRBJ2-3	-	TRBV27	CASSPRVSRDTQYF	TGTGCCAGCAGTCCCCGTGTTAGCAGAGATACGCAGTATTTT
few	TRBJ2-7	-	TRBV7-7	CASSPERGNEQYF	TGTGCTAGCAGCCCAGAGAGGGGTAACGAGCAGTACTTC
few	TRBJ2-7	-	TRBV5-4	CASSFTPLESYEQYF	TGTGCCAGCAGCTTTACTCCCTTAGAGAGCTACGAGCAGTACTTC
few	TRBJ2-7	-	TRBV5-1	CASSLIPGRDEQYF	TGCGCCAGCAGCTTGATCCCGGGAAGAGACGAGCAGTACTTC
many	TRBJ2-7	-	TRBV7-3	CASSLRRGTPYEQYF	TGTGCCAGCAGCCTTAGACGGGGGACCCCCTACGAGCAGTACTTC
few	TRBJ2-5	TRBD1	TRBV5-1	CASSLGGQHQETQYF	TGCGCCAGCAGCTTGGGGGGACAGCACCAAGAGACCCAGTACTTC
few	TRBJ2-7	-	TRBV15	CATSRDHYEQYF	TGTGCCACCAGCAGAGATCACTACGAGCAGTACTTC
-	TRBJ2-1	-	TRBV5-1	CASSSAGQGEQFF	TGCGCCAGCAGCTCCGCGGGGCAGGGTGAGCAGTTCTTC
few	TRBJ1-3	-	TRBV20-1	CSARTVGNTIYF	TGCAGTGCGCGGACAGTCGGAAACACCATATATTTT
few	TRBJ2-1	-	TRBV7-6	CASSPFTGEQFF	TGTGCCAGCAGCCCATTTACGGGTGAGCAGTTCTTC
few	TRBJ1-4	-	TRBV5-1	CASSLWTTNEKLFF	TGCGCCAGCAGCTTGTGGACAACTAATGAAAAACTGTTTTTT
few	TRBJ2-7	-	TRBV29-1	CSVSDSNHYEQYF	TGCAGCGTGTCGGACAGTAACCACTACGAGCAGTACTTC
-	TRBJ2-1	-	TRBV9	CASSVYTGVSDEQFF	TGTGCCAGCAGCGTATATACGGGAGTCAGCGATGAGCAGTTCTTC
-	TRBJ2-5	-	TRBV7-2	CASSFERSWYQETQYF	TGTGCCAGCAGCTTCGAAAGAAGTTGGTACCAAGAGACCCAGTACTTC
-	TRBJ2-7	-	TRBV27	CASSYRVSYEQYF	TGTGCCAGCAGTTACAGGGTCTCCTACGAGCAGTACTTC
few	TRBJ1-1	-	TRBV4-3	CASSQDWERLSTGAFF	TGCGCCAGCAGCCAAGATTGGGAAAGGCTTTCAACGGGGGCTTTCTTT
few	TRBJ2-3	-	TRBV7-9	CASSSTSGPTDTQYF	TGTGCCAGCAGCTCCACATCGGGTCCGACGGATACGCAGTATTTT